This TCR beta chain derives from a study of blood T cells in healthy people across ages. Study-wide points: Underestimates were what the diversity estimates from one million T cells were considered to be. Without sorted subsets, naive and antigen-experienced compartments could not be conclusively compared.

As to this clonotype: Its target is not known.

Then a second PCR, running about 7 to 11 cycles, was carried out with a sample-barcoded 5' primer and a J-beta primer mix. TCRdb passed the 5' RACE reads through MiXCR, listing each CDR3 protein once. The data contain around 780,000 distinct CDR3 sequences, around three fifths of them seen just once; the ten biggest clones take up 20% to 30%. The CDR3 runs to 13 residues. The germline V gene has CDR1 MRHNA and CDR2 SNTAGT. The V and J ends lost 4 bases and 5 bases respectively, with 11 bases between them. The source material was blood. The rearrangement links TRBV6-4 to TRBJ1-2; D possibly corresponds to TRBD1 (5 bases). The TCR originated in a middle-aged man in good health. The CDR3 protein is CASSGQRFYGYTF. CDR3 sequence (DNA): TGTGCCAGCAGTGGACAGAGGTTTTATGGCTACACCTTC.